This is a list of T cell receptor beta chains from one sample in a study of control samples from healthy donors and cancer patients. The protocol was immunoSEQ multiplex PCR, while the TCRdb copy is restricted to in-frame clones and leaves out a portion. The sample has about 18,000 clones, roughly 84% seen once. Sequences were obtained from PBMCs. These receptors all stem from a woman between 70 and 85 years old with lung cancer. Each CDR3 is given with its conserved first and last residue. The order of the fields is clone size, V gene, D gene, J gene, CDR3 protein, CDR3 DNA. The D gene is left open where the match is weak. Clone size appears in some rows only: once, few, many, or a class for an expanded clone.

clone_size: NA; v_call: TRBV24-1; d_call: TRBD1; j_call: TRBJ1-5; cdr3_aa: CATSERTGDHQPQHF; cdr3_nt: TGTGCCACCAGTGAGAGGACAGGGGACCATCAGCCCCAGCATTTT
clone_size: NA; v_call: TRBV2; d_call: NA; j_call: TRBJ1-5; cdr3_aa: CASSEAWNQPQHF; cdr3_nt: TGTGCCAGCAGTGAAGCGTGGAATCAGCCCCAGCATTTT
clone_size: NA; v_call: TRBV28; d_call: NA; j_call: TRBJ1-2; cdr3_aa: CASSRGGNYGYTF; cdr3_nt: TGTGCCAGCAGCCGGGGGGGGAACTATGGCTACACCTTC
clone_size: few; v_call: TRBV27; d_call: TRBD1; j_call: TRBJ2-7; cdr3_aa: CASSFGTGVYEQYF; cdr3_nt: TGTGCCAGCAGTTTCGGGACAGGGGTATACGAGCAGTACTTC
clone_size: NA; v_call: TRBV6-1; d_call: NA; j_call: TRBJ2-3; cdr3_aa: CASSELSSSDTQYF; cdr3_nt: TGTGCCAGCAGTGAATTGAGTTCATCAGATACGCAGTATTTT
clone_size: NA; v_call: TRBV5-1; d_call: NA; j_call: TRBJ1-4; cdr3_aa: CASSSQGVNEKLFF; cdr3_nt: TGCGCCAGCAGCTCACAGGGTGTGAATGAAAAACTGTTTTTT
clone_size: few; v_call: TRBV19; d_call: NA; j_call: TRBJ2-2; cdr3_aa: CASSAMGRTGELFF; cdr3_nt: TGTGCCAGTAGTGCGATGGGGAGGACCGGGGAGCTGTTTTTT
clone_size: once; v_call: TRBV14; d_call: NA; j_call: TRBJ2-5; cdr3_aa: CASSQGLGETQYF; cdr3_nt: TGTGCCAGCAGCCAGGGGCTTGGGGAGACCCAGTACTTC
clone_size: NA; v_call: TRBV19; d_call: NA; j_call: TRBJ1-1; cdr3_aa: CASSPHLGGYTEAFF; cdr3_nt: TGTGCCAGTAGTCCCCATCTCGGGGGCTACACTGAAGCTTTCTTT
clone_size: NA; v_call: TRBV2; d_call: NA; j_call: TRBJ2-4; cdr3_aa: CASSGRVSDIQYF; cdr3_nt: TGTGCCAGCAGCGGAAGAGTTTCGGACATTCAGTACTTC
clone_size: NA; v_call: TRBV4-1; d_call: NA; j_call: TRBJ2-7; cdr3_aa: CASSQAELPTYEQYF; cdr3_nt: TGCGCCAGCAGCCAAGCAGAGCTTCCAACCTACGAGCAGTACTTC
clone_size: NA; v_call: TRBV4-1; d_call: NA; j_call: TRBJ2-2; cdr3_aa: CASSQEGGGANTGELFF; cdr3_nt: TGCGCCAGCAGCCAAGAGGGGGGAGGCGCGAACACCGGGGAGCTGTTTTTT
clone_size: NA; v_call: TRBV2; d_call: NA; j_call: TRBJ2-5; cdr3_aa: CASSEGIGGTQYF; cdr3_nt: TGTGCCAGCAGTGAAGGCATTGGGGGGACCCAGTACTTC
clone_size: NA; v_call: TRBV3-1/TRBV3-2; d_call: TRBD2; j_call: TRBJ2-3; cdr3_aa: CASSRTLAARTDTQYF; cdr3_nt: TGTGCCAGCAGCCGGACACTAGCGGCTCGCACAGATACGCAGTATTTT
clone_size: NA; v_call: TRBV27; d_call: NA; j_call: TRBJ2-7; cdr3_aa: CASTDGYEQYF; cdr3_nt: TGTGCCAGCACGGACGGGTACGAGCAGTACTTC
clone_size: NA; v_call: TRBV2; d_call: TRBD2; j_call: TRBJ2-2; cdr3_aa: CASTWTSGSTNTGELFF; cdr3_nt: TGTGCCAGTACCTGGACTAGCGGGAGTACGAACACCGGGGAGCTGTTTTTT
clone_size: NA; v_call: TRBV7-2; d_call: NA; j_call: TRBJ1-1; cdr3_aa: CASSLARENAEAFF; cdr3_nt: TGTGCCAGCAGTTTAGCCAGGGAAAACGCTGAAGCTTTCTTT
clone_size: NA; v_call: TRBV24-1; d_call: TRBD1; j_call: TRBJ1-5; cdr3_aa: CATSDSTGDQPQHF; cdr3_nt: TGTGCCACCAGTGATTCGACAGGGGATCAGCCCCAGCATTTT
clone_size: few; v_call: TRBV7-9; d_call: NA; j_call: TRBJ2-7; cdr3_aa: CASSLVAEQYF; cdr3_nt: TGTGCCAGCAGCTTAGTCGCCGAGCAGTACTTC
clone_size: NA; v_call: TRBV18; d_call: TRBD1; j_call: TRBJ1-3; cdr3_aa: CASSPGQLTGNTIYF; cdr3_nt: TGTGCCAGCTCCCCGGGACAGCTGACTGGAAACACCATATATTTT
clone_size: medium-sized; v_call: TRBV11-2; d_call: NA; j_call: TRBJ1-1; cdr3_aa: CASSIYGTVMNTEAFF; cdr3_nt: TGTGCCAGCAGCATTTATGGAACAGTGATGAACACTGAAGCTTTCTTT
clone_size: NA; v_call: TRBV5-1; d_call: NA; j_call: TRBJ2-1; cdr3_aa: CASSPGWATWSYNEQFF; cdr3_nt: TGCGCCAGCAGCCCCGGATGGGCTACTTGGTCCTACAATGAGCAGTTCTTC
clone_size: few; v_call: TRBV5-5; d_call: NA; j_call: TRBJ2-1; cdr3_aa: CASSLNVRLSSYNEQFF; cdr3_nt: TGTGCCAGCAGCTTGAACGTGCGCCTGAGCTCCTACAATGAGCAGTTCTTC
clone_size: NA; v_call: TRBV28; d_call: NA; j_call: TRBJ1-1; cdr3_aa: CASSSNMNTEAFF; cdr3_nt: TGTGCCAGCAGTTCTAATATGAACACTGAAGCTTTCTTT
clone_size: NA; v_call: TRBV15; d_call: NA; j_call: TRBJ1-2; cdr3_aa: CATRKTGRGGGYTF; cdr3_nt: TGTGCCACCCGTAAAACAGGGCGGGGTGGCGGCTACACCTTC
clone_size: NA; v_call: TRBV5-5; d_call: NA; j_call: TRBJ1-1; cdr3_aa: CASSLSQLNTEAFF; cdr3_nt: TGTGCCAGCAGCTTGTCACAGTTGAACACTGAAGCTTTCTTT
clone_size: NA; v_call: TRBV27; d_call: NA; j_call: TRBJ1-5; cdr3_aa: CASSLSFRGSNQPQHF; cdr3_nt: TGTGCCAGCAGTTTATCGTTCCGGGGGAGCAATCAGCCCCAGCATTTT
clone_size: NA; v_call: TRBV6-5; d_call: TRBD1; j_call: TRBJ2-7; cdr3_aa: CASSYPTGENSYEQYF; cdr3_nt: TGTGCCAGCAGTTACCCGACAGGGGAAAACTCCTACGAGCAGTACTTC
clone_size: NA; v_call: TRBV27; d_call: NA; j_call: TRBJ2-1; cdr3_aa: CASSGADNEQFF; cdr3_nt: TGTGCCAGCAGTGGGGCGGACAATGAGCAGTTCTTC
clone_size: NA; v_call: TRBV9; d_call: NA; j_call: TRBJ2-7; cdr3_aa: CASSLSYPGYEQYF; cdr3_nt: TGTGCCAGCAGCCTCAGCTATCCAGGCTACGAGCAGTACTTC
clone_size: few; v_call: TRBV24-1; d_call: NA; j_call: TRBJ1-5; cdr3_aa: CATSDLGQPQHF; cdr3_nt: TGTGCCACCAGTGACCTAGGCCAGCCCCAGCATTTT
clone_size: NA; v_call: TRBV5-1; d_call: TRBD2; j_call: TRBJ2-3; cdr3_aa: CASSLVNSGITDTQYF; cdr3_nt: TGCGCCAGCAGCTTGGTGAATAGCGGGATCACAGATACGCAGTATTTT
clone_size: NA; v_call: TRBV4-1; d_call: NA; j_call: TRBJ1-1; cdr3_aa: CASSHSPEEAFF; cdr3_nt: TGCGCCAGCAGCCATTCTCCGGAAGAAGCTTTCTTT
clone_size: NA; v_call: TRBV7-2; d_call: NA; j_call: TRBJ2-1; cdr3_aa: CANGRSGNEQFF; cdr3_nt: TGTGCCAACGGGCGGTCCGGCAATGAGCAGTTCTTC
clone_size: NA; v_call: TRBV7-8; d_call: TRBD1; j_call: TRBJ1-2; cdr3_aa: CASSFGTAYGYTF; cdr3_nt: TGTGCCAGCAGCTTCGGGACAGCTTATGGCTACACCTTC
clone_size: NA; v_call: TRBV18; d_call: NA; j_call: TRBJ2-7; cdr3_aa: CASSPPGGNDYEQYF; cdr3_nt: TGTGCCAGCTCACCCCCAGGCGGAAACGACTACGAGCAGTACTTC
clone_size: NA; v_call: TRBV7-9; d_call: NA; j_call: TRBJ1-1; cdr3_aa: CASSLIGNTEAFF; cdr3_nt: TGTGCCAGCAGCTTAATAGGTAACACTGAAGCTTTCTTT
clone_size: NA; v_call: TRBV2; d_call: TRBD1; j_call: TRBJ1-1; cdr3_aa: CASSGYRGLGTEAFF; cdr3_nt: TGTGCCAGCAGCGGATACAGGGGGCTAGGAACTGAAGCTTTCTTT
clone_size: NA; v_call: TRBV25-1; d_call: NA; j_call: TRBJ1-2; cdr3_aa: CAGSVGVFIGYTF; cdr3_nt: TGTGCCGGCAGTGTGGGGGTCTTCATTGGCTACACCTTC
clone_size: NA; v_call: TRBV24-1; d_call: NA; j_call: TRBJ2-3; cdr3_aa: CATSDPPTEAKDTQYF; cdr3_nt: TGCGCCACCAGTGACCCCCCGACTGAAGCAAAAGATACGCAGTATTTT
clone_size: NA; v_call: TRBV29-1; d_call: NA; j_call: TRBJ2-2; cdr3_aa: CSARQVNTGELFF; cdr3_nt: TGCAGCGCCCGACAGGTCAACACCGGGGAGCTGTTTTTT
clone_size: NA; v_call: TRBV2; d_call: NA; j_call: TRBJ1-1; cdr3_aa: CASLVLGNTEAFF; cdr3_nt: TGTGCCAGCTTGGTTTTAGGGAACACTGAAGCTTTCTTT
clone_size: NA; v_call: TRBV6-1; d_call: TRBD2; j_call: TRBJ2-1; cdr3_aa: CASSDFGLANNEQFF; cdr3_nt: TGTGCCAGCAGTGATTTCGGACTAGCCAACAATGAGCAGTTCTTC
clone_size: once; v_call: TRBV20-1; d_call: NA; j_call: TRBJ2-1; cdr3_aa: CSASDRDLSYNEQFF; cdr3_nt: TGCAGTGCTAGTGACCGGGACTTATCCTACAATGAGCAGTTCTTC
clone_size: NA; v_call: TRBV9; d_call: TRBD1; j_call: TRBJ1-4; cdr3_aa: CASSVVLDRIATNEKLFF; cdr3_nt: TGTGCCAGCAGCGTAGTCCTGGACAGGATAGCAACTAATGAAAAACTGTTTTTT
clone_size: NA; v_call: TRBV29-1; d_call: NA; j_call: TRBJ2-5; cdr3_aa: CSVVGQKGETQYF; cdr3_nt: TGCAGCGTTGTAGGGCAGAAGGGGGAGACCCAGTACTTC
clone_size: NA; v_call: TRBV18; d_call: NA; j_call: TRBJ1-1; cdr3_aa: CASSTDRNTEAFF; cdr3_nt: TGTGCCAGCTCCACCGACAGAAACACTGAAGCTTTCTTT
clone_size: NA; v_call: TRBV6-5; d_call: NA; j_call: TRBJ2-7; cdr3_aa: CASTPGRFYEQYF; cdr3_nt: TGTGCCAGCACCCCTGGTAGGTTCTACGAGCAGTACTTC
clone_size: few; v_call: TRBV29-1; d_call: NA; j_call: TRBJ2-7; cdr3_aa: CSARPPLAGEQYF; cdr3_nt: TGCAGCGCCAGACCACCGCTGGCCGGCGAGCAGTACTTC
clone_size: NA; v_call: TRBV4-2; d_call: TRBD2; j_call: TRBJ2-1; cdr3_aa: CASSQGTSGSGGEQFF; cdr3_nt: TGTGCCAGCAGCCAAGGTACTAGCGGGAGTGGCGGTGAGCAGTTCTTC
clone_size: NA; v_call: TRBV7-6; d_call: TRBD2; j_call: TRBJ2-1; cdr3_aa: CASSLLGASGAQTKTYNEQFF; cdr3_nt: TGTGCCAGCAGCCTCCTCGGGGCTAGCGGGGCTCAGACGAAAACCTACAATGAGCAGTTCTTC
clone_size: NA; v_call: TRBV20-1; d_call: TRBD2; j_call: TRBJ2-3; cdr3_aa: CSASSSGITDTQYF; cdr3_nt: TGCAGTGCTAGTTCCAGCGGGATTACAGATACGCAGTATTTT
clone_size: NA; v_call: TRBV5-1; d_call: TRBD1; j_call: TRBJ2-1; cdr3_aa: CASRDRGVGDNEQFF; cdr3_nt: TGCGCCAGCAGGGACAGGGGGGTGGGAGACAATGAGCAGTTCTTC
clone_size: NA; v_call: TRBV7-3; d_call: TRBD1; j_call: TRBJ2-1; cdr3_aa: CASSFRTGGPGEQFF; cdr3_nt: TGTGCCAGCAGCTTTCGGACAGGGGGCCCAGGGGAGCAGTTCTTC